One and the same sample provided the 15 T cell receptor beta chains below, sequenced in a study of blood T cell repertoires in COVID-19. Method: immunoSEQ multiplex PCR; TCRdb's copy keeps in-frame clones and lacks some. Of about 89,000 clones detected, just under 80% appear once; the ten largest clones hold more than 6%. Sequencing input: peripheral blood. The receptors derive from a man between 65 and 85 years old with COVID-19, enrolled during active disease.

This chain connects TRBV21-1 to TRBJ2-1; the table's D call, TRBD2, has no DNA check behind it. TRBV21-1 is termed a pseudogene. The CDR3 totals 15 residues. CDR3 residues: CASSKGSGLAYEQFF. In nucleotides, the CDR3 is TGTGCCAGCAGCAAAGGAAGTGGTCTAGCATATGAGCAGTTCTTC.

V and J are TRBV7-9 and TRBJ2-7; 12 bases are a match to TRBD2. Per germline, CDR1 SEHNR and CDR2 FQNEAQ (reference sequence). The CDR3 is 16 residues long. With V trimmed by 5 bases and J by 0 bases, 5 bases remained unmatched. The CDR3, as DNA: TGTGCCAGCAGCGCCTCGGGACTAGCGGGCTCCTACGAGCAGTACTTC. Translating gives CASSASGLAGSYEQYF.

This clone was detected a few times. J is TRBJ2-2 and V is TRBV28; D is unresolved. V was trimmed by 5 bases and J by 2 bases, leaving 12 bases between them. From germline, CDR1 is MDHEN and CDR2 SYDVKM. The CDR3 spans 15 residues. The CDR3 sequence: CASSKQRGNTGELFF. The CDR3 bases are TGTGCCAGCAGTAAACAAAGAGGTAACACCGGGGAGCTGTTTTTT.

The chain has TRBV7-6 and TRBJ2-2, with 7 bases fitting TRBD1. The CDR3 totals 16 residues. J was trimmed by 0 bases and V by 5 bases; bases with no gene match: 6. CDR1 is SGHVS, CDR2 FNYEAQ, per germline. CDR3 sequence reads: CASSPGQVSNTGELFF. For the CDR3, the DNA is TGTGCCAGCAGCCCCGGACAGGTTTCGAACACCGGGGAGCTGTTTTTT.

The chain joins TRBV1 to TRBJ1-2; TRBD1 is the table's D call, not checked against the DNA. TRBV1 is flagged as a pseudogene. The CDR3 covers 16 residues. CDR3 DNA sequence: TGCACCAGCAGCCAAGATGGGGGACAGGGAGGTAAGAGCTACACCTTC. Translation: CTSSQDGGQGGKSYTF.

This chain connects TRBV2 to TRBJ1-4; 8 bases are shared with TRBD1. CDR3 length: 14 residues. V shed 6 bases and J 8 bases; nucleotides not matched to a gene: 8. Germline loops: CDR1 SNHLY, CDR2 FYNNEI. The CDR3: CASRPTGVGEKLFF. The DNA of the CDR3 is TGTGCCAGCAGACCGACAGGGGTGGGGGAAAAACTGTTTTTT. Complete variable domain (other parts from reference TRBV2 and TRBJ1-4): EPEVTQTPSHQVTQMGQEVILRCVPISNHLYFYWYRQILGQKVEFLVSFYNNEISEKSEIFDDQFSVERPDGSNFTLKIRSTKLEDSAMYFCASRPTGVGEKLFFGSGTQLSVL.

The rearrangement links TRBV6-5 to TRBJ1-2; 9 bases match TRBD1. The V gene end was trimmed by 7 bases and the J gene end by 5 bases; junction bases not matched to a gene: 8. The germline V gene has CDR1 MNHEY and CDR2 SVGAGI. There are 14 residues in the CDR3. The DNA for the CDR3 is TGTGCCAGCACCTCGGGACAGGGAGTGTATGGCTACACCTTC. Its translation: CASTSGQGVYGYTF.

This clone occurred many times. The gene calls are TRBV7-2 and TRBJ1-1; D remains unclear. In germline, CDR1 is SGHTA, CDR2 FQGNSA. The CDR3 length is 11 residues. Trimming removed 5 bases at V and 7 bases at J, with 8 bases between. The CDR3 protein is CASSLTREAFF. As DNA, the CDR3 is TGTGCCAGCAGCCTAACTCGTGAAGCTTTCTTT.

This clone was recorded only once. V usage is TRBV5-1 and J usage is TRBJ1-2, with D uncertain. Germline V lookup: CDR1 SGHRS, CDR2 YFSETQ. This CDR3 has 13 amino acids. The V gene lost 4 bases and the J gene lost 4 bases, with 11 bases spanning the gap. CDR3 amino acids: CASSTQSAYGYTF. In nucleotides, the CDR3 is TGCGCCAGCAGCACCCAAAGCGCCTATGGCTACACCTTC.

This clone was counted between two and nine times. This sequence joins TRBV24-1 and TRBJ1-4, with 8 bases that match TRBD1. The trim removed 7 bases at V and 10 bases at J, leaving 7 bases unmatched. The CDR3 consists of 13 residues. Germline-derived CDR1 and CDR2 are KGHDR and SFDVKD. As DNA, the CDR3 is TGTGCCACCAGCCCCGGGACAGGCGTAAAACTGTTTTTT. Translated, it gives CATSPGTGVKLFF.

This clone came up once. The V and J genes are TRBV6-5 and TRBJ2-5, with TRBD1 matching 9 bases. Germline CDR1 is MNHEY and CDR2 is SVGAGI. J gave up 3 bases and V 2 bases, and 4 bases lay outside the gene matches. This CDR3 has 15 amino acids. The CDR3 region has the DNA TGTGCCAGCAGTTACGCCGGGACAGGGAAAGAGACCCAGTACTTC. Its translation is CASSYAGTGKETQYF.

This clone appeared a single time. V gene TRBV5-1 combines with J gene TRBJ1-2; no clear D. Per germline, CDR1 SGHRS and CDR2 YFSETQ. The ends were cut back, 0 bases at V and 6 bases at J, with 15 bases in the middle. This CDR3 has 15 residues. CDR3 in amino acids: CASSLGPGLNNGYTF. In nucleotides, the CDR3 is TGCGCCAGCAGCTTGGGGCCGGGATTAAATAATGGCTACACCTTC.

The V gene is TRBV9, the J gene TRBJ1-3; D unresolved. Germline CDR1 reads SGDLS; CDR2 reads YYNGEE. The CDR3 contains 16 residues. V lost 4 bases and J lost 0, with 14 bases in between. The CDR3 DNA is TGTGCCAGCAGCCAACTCGGCGGGATCTCTGGAAACACCATATATTTT. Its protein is CASSQLGGISGNTIYF.

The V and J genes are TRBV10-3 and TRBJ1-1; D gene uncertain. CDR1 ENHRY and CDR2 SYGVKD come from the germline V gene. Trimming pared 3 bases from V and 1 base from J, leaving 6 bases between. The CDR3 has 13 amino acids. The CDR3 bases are TGTGCCATCAGTGACAGACAGAACACTGAAGCTTTCTTT. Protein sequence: CAISDRQNTEAFF.

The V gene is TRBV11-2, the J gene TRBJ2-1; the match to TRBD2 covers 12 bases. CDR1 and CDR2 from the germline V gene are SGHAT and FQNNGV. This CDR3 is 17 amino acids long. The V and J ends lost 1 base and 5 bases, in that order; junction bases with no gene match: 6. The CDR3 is CASSLVLAGGRDNEQFF. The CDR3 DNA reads TGTGCCAGCAGCTTAGTTCTAGCGGGGGGGCGGGACAATGAGCAGTTCTTC.